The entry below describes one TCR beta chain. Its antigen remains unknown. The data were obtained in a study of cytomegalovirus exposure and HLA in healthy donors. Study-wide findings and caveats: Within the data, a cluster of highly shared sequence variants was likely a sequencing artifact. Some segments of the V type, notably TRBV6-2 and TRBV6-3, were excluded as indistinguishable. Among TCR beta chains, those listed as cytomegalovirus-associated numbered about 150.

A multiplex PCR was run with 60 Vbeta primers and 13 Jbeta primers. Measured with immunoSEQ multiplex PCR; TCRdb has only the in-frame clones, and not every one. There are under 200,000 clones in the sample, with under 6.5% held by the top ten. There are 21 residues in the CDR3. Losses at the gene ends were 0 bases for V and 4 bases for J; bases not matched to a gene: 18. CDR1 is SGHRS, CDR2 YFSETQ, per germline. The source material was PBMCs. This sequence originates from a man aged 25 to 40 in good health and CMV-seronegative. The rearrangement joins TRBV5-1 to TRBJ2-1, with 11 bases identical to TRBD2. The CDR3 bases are TGCGCCAGCAGCTTGGGCCCCGGGGATAGCGGGAGGGGGGGGGCGTACAATGAGCAGTTCTTC. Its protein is CASSLGPGDSGRGGAYNEQFF. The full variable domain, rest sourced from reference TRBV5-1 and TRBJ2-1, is KAGVTQTPRYLIKTRGQQVTLSCSPISGHRSVSWYQQTPGQGLQFLFEYFSETQRNKGNFPGRFSGRQFSNSRSEMNVSTLELGDSALYLCASSLGPGDSGRGGAYNEQFFGPGTRLTVL.